This T cell receptor beta chain was captured in a study of shared clonotypes between healthy human individuals. Study in general: Donor ages ranged 18 to 49 years: two women, a few men. Per donor, CD8 memory used one plate, CD8 naive used two, CD4 memory used three and CD4 naive used three.

V shed 3 bases and J shed 2 bases, with 8 bases lying between them. Germline loops: CDR1 SGDLS, CDR2 YYNGEE. The CDR3 length is 14 residues. General study findings and limits: The four-donor shared clonotypes exceeded non-shared clonotypes in generation probability, with non-shared ones scoring lower.

As to this clone: Its specificity is not known.

TCRdb's copy holds only in-frame clones and misses some; the assay was immunoSEQ multiplex PCR. The table lists more than 2 million clones, 85% to 95% of them singletons. Splitting the CD4+ cells yielded a CD45RA+ naive subset and a CD45RA-negative memory subset. This clonotype was obtained from a man younger than 35 in good health. The V call is TRBV9, the J call TRBJ2-2; D gene uncertain. The sequenced sample was naive CD4+ T cells sorted from blood. Subset indicated: CD45RA+ positively selected. CDR3 nucleotide sequence: TGTGCCAGCAGCGGCCAAACTAACACCGGGGAGCTGTTTTTT. Protein sequence: CASSGQTNTGELFF.